This TCR beta chain appears in the sequencing data of a study of shared clonotypes between healthy human individuals. Sorted-subset replicate PCRs used around 0.2 ug DNA, approximately 30,000 T cell genomes. Only in-frame clones appear in the TCRdb table, and some are missing; sequencing was by immunoSEQ multiplex PCR. The sample contains more than 2,000,000 clones, around nine tenths of which appear only once. Healthy and HIV-negative, the adult donors had no recent acute infections or vaccinations. The donors were all Caucasian adults (living in Nashville, Tennessee). Between the trimmed V and J ends, which lost 2 bases and 4 bases, there was a span of 11 bases. Germline CDR1 and CDR2: ENHRY and SYGVKD. The CDR3 has 14 residues.

The sample taken for sequencing was naive CD4+ T cells sorted from blood. Documented subset: CD45RA+ positively selected. This receptor was identified in a man between 18 and 35 years old in good health. The V call is TRBV10-3, the J call TRBJ2-5, with a possible D match to TRBD2 (6 bases). The CDR3 nucleotides read TGTGCCATCAGTGAGCCCGGAGGGGTAGAGACCCAGTACTTC. Translated, it gives CAISEPGGVETQYF.